This TCR beta chain stems from a study of T cells in localized non-small cell lung cancer. Repertoires were generated with immunoSEQ multiplex PCR, while TCRdb's copy carries only in-frame clones and drops some. The sample lists about 3,500 clones; roughly 40% were seen once. The V gene lost 2 bases and the J gene lost 6 bases, with 11 bases spanning the gap. The germline gives CDR1 MDHEN, CDR2 SYDVKM. There are 14 residues in the CDR3. Sequenced here: lung tumor tissue, sampled before any cancer treatment. The receptor was derived from a male donor at least 60 years old with stage I lung adenocarcinoma. The chain has TRBV28 and TRBJ2-1; either TRBD1 or TRBD2 may supply D (5 bases each). CDR3 nucleotides: TGTGCCAGCAGTTTAGGGACCCCCCTCAATGAGCAGTTCTTC. It translates to CASSLGTPLNEQFF.